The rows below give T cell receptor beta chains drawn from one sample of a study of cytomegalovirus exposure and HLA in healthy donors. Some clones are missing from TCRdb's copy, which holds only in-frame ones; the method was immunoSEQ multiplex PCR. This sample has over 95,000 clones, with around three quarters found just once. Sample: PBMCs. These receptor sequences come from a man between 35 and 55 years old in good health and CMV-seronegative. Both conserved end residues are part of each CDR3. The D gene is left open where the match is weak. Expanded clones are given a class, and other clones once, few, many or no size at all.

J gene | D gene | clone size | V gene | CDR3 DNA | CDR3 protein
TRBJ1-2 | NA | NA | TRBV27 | TGTGCCAGCAGTCCCCGGGGACATGGGGACTATGGCTACACCTTC | CASSPRGHGDYGYTF
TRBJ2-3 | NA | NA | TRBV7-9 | TGTGCCAGCAGCTCCCCTGTTGCGGGTGCCACAGATACGCAGTATTTT | CASSSPVAGATDTQYF
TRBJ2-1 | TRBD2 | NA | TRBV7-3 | TGTGCCAGCAGCTTAAAACCTCTAGCGGGGGGGTTTGATGAGCAGTTCTTC | CASSLKPLAGGFDEQFF
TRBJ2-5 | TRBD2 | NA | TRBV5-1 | TGCGCCAGCAGCTTCGGGGGGGCCGAATTTTATAGGGAGACCCAGTACTTC | CASSFGGAEFYRETQYF
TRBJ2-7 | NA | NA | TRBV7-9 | TGTGCCACGGAGGGACAGTACCCTCTCTACGAGCAGTACTTC | CATEGQYPLYEQYF
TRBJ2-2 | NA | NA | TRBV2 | TGTGCCAGCAGTGAAAACAGGGAAGGCACCGGGGAGCTGTTTTTT | CASSENREGTGELFF
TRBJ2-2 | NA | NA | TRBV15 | TGTGCCACCAGCAGAGGGGCCCCCCTCGGGGAGCTGTTTTTT | CATSRGAPLGELFF
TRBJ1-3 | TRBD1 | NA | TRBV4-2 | TGTGCCAGCAGCCAGGGGGATGGGACAGACTCTGGAAACACCATATATTTT | CASSQGDGTDSGNTIYF
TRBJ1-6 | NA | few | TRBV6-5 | TGTGCCAGCAGTGGCTCGCCAGAAAATAATTCACCCCTCCACTTT | CASSGSPENNSPLHF
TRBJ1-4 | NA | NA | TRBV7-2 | TGTGCCAGCAGCTTAGACCTATCGGGTGAAAAACTGTTTTTT | CASSLDLSGEKLFF
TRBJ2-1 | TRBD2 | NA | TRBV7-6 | TGTGCCAGCAGTCACCCGGGACTAGCCAACAATGAGCAGTTCTTC | CASSHPGLANNEQFF
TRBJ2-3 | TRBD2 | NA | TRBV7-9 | TGTGCCAGCAGCGACGGACTAGCGGGTTTCACAGATACGCAGTATTTT | CASSDGLAGFTDTQYF
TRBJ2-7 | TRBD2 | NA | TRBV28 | TGTGCCAGCACGCCCCCCCTGGGACTAGCGTACTCCTACGAGCAGTACTTC | CASTPPLGLAYSYEQYF
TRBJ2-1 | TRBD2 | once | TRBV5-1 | TGCGCCAGCAGCTTGGGTCTAGCGGGAAATGAGCAGTTCTTC | CASSLGLAGNEQFF
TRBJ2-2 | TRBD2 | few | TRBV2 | TGTGCCAGCAGCGGGACTAGCGGGAGGGTCAACACCGGGGAGCTGTTTTTT | CASSGTSGRVNTGELFF
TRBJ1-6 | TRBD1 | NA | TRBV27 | TGTGCCAGTTGGGACAGGGGCCATTCACCCCTCCACTTT | CASWDRGHSPLHF